This T cell receptor (beta chain) was captured in a study of T cells in Graves' hyperthyroidism and ophthalmopathy. Study-level findings and limits: Ophthalmopathy stood apart from stable hyperthyroidism in a 13 V-J model. Most expanded thyroid clonotypes above 0.001 recurred in blood.

Patients aged 18 to 65 had newly diagnosed hyperthyroidism of under 2 months' duration. The authors took PBMCs from about 9.5 ml fresh peripheral blood. Amplified regions were TCR beta CDR3 sequences from RNA transcripts. TCR CDR3 regions were first amplified by RT-PCR with HTBI primers. TCRdb re-called the multiplex PCR reads through MiXCR, storing one row per CDR3 protein. The profile shows hundreds of thousands of distinct CDR3 sequences, around 13% of them singletons. In the case of this clonotype: Its antigen is unknown.

V lost 0 bases and J lost 5, with 7 bases in between. CDR3 length equals 13 residues. The germline V gene has CDR1 MNHEY and CDR2 SVGAGI. This clonotype was obtained from a woman in her twenties or thirties with Graves' hyperthyroidism that later progressed to Graves' ophthalmopathy. The chain has TRBV6-5 and TRBJ2-5; no clear D gene. The sequencing sample was made of blood. CDR3 amino acids: CASSYSVTETQYF. The CDR3 nucleotides read TGTGCCAGCAGTTACTCGGTTACGGAGACCCAGTACTTC.